This entry describes one TCR beta chain. Sequencing used immunoSEQ multiplex PCR; TCRdb keeps in-frame clones, though not all of them. The repertoire includes 10,000 or so clones, around four fifths of them detected once, and approximately 0.4% sits in the top ten. The source of the sample is a study of follicular helper T cells after annual influenza vaccination. CDR1 is LNHNV and CDR2 is YYDKDF in the germline V gene (reference sequence). V trimming: 2 bases; J trimming: 5 bases; junction bases outside the gene matches: 10. The CDR3 consists of 17 residues. As to time point: 2015-2016 season, 7 days after influenza vaccination.

The clonotype comes from an adult who received the influenza vaccine. The rearrangement joins TRBV15 to TRBJ2-4, with TRBD1 matching over 9 bases. Source: CXCR5- memory CD4+ T cells sorted from blood, taken 7 days after influenza vaccination. CDR3 coding DNA: TGTGCCACCAGCAGAACGGTCGAGGGACAGGGTGAAAACATTCAGTACTTC. It yields the protein CATSRTVEGQGENIQYF.